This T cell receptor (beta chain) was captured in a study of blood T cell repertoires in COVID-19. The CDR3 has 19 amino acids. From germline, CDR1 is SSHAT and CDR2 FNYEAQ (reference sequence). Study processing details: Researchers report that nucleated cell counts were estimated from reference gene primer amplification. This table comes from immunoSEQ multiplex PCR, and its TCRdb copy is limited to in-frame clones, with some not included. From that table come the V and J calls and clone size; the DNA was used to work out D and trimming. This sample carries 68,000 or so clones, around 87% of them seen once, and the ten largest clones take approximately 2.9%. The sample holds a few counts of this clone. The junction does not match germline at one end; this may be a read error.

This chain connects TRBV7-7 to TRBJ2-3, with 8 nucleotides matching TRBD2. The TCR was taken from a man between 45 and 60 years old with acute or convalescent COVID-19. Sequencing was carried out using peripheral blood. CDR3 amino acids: CASSVIIALTGGSTDTQYF. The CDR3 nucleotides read TGTGCTAGCAGCGTAATTATCGCCCTGACGGGAGGGAGCACAGATACGCAGTATTTT.